The present T cell receptor beta chain was sequenced within a study of blood T cell repertoires in COVID-19. Across the study: The cDNA or gDNA used as material had been derived from T cells, B-cell-depleted T cells, or PBMCs.

Clones were sequenced by immunoSEQ multiplex PCR, and TCRdb holds only the in-frame ones, with some missing. The table records some 400,000 clones, around 87% of them present only once. Patients from Seattle were sampled longitudinally, starting during active infection. The germline CDR1 and CDR2 sequences are MDHEN and SYDVKM. The CDR3 consists of 16 residues. Trimming removed 3 bases from V and 0 bases from J; junction bases left unmatched: 5. Source material: peripheral blood. The receptor's source is a woman aged 30 to 39 with COVID-19, enrolled during active disease. The chain recombines TRBV28 with TRBJ2-7, with 10 bases identical to TRBD2. CDR3 in amino acids: CASSFPGLAYSYEQYF. The DNA of the CDR3 is TGTGCCAGCAGTTTCCCGGGACTAGCGTACTCCTACGAGCAGTACTTC. Complete variable domain (other parts from reference TRBV28 and TRBJ2-7): DVKVTQSSRYLVKRTGEKVFLECVQDMDHENMFWYRQDPGLGLRLIYFSYDVKMKEKGDIPEGYSVSREKKERFSLILESASTNQTSMYLCASSFPGLAYSYEQYFGPGTRLTVT.